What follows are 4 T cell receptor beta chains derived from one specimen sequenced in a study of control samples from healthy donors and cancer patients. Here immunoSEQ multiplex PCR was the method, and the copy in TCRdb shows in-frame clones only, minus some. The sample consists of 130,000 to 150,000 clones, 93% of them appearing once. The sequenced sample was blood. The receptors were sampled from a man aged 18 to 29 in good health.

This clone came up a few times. The CDR3 here is CASGVRYGYTF. DNA for the CDR3: TGTGCCAGCGGGGTTCGCTATGGCTACACCTTC. V and J are TRBV6-5 and TRBJ1-2; D gene ambiguous. Germline V gene sequence: CDR1 MNHEY, CDR2 SVGAGI. The CDR3 consists of 11 residues. V lost 8 bases to trimming and J lost 4 bases, with 8 bases between them.

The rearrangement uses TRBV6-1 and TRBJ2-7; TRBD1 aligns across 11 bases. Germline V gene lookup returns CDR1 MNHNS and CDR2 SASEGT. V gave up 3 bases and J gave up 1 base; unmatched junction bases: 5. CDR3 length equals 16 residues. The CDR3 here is CASSDPGTGGSYEQYF. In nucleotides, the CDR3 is TGTGCCAGCAGTGACCCCGGGACAGGGGGTTCCTACGAGCAGTACTTC.

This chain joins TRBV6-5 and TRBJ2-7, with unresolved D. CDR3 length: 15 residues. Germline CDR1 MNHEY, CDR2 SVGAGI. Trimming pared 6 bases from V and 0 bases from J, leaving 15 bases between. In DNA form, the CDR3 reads TGTGCCAGCAGCCGACCTTCCTGGAGCTCCTACGAGCAGTACTTC. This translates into CASSRPSWSSYEQYF.

The CDR3 sequence is CASSFDSSSYNEQFF. In DNA form, the CDR3 reads TGTGCCAGCAGCTTCGACTCAAGCTCCTACAATGAGCAGTTCTTC. This chain links TRBV11-3 with TRBJ2-1; D gene ambiguous. The CDR3 is made up of 15 amino acids. The V gene lost 3 bases and the J gene lost 0 bases, with 9 bases spanning the gap. The germline CDR1 and CDR2 sequences are SGHNT and YENEEA.